This entry is about one TCR beta chain. Its target is not known. In TCRdb, the 5' RACE reads were re-called with MiXCR into one record per CDR3 protein. The sample has about 7,100 distinct CDR3 sequences; roughly 58% are singletons. These data come from a study of T-cell memory formation after mild COVID-19. Regarding the study as a whole: Detection of some responders pre-infection suggested pre-existing cross-reactive memory T cells participated. CD4/CD8 balance characterized clones contracting day 15 to 85, and CD4+ skew characterized later expanders. Contracting CD4+ clones lay largely in CM and EM, with CD8+ ones residing in EMRA.

The CDR3 contains 16 residues. CDR1 and CDR2 from the germline V gene are SGHRS and YFSETQ. Trimming cost V 4 bases and J 5 bases, with 18 bases left between them. The V and J genes are TRBV5-1 and TRBJ2-2, with D perhaps TRBD1 (6 bases). The clonotype was recovered from an adult who had mild COVID-19 (a few samples of this study predate the infection). Cell type and time point are not known. The sample taken for sequencing was PBMCs or a T cell subset sorted from them (not recorded which). CDR3 amino acids: CASSDLLTGFTGELFF. In DNA form, the CDR3 reads TGCGCCAGCAGCGACCTTTTAACAGGGTTTACCGGGGAGCTGTTTTTT.